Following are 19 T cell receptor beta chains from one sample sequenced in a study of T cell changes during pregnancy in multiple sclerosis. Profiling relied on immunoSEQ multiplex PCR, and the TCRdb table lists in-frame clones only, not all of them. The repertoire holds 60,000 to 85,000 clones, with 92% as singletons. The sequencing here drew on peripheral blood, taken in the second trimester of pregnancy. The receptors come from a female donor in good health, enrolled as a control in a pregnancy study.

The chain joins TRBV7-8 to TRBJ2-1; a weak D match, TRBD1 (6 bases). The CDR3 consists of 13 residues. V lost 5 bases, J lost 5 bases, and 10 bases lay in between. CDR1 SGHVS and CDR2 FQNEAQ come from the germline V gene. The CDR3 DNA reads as TGTGCCAGCAGCAGGACAGTGAACAATGAGCAGTTCTTC. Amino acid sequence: CASSRTVNNEQFF. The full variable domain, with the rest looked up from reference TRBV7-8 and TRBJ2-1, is GAGVSQSPRYKVAKRGQDVALRCDPISGHVSLFWYQQALGQGPEFLTYFQNEAQLDKSGLPSDRFFAERPEGSVSTLKIQRTQQEDSAVYLCASSRTVNNEQFFGPGTRLTVL.

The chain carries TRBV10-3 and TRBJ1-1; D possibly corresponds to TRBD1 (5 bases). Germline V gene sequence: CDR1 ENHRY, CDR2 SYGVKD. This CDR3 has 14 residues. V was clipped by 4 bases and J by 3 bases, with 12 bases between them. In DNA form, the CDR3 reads TGTGCCATCAGTGGCCGGGGGGGGGACACTGAAGCTTTCTTT. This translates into CAISGRGGDTEAFF.

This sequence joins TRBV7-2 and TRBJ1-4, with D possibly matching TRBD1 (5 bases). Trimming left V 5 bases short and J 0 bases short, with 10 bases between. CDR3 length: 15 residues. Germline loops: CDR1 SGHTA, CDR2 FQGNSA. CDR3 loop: CASSVQGATNEKLFF. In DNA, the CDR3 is TGTGCCAGCAGCGTGCAGGGTGCAACTAATGAAAAACTGTTTTTT.

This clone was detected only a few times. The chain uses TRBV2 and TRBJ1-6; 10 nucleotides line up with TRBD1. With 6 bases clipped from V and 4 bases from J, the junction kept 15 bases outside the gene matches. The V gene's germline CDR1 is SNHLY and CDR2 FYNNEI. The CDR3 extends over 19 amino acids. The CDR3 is CASRILSRDRGTYNSPLHF. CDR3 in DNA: TGTGCCAGCAGGATCCTAAGCAGGGACAGGGGAACGTATAATTCACCCCTCCACTTT. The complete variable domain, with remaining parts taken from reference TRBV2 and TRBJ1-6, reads EPEVTQTPSHQVTQMGQEVILRCVPISNHLYFYWYRQILGQKVEFLVSFYNNEISEKSEIFDDQFSVERPDGSNFTLKIRSTKLEDSAMYFCASRILSRDRGTYNSPLHFGNGTRLTVT.

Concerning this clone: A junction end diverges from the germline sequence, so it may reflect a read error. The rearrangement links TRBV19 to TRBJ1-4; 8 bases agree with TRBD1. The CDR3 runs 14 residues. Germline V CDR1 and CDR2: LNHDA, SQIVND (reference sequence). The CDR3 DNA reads TGTGCCAGTAGTCGAGGACAGGGAAATGGAAAACTGTTTTTT. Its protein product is CASSRGQGNGKLFF.

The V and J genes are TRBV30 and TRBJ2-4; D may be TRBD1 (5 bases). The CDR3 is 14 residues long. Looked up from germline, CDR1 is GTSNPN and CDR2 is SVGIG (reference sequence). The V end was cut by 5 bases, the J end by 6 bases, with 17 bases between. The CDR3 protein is CAWSSQGSINIQYF. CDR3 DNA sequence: TGTGCCTGGTCCTCCCAGGGATCAATAAACATTCAGTACTTC.

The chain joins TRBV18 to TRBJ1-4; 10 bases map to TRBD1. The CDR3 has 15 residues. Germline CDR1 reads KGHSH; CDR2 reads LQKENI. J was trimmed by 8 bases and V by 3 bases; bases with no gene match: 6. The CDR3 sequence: CASSPRTGGGEKLFF. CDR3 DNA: TGTGCCAGCTCACCCCGGACAGGGGGAGGCGAAAAACTGTTTTTT.

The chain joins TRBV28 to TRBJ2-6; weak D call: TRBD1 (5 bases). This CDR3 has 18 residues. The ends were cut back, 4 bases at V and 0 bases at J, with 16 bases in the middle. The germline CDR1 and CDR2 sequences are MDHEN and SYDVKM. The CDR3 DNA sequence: TGTGCCAGCAGTTCAAGTGGGGCCAGTAGCTCTGGGGCCAACGTCCTGACTTTC. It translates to CASSSSGASSSGANVLTF.

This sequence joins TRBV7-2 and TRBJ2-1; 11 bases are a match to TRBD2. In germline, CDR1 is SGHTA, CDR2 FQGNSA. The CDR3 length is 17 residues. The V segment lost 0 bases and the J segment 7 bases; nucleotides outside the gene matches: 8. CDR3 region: CASSLAFRLAGGNEQFF. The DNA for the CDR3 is TGTGCCAGCAGCTTAGCTTTTAGGTTAGCGGGAGGGAATGAGCAGTTCTTC.

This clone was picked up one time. The CDR3 loop is CASSLYRVTEAFF. CDR3 DNA: TGTGCCAGCAGTTTATATCGCGTTACTGAAGCTTTCTTT. V usage is TRBV28 and J usage is TRBJ1-1, with no clear D. Trimming stripped 1 base from V and 5 bases from J, with 8 bases between. The CDR3 covers 13 residues. Germline V gives CDR1 MDHEN, CDR2 SYDVKM. Supplemented by reference TRBV28 and TRBJ1-1, the full variable domain reads DVKVTQSSRYLVKRTGEKVFLECVQDMDHENMFWYRQDPGLGLRLIYFSYDVKMKEKGDIPEGYSVSREKKERFSLILESASTNQTSMYLCASSLYRVTEAFFGQGTRLTVV.

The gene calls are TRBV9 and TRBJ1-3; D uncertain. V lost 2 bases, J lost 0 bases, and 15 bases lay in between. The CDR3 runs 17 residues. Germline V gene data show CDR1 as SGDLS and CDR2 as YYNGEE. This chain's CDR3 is CASSVGPPDYSGNTIYF. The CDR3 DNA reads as TGTGCCAGCAGCGTGGGCCCTCCGGACTACTCTGGAAACACCATATATTTT.

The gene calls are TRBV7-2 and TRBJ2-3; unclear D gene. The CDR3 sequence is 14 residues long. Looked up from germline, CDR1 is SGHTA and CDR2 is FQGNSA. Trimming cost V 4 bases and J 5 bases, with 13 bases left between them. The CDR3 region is CASSSRFRQDTQYF. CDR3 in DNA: TGTGCCAGCAGCTCCCGTTTTCGACAAGATACGCAGTATTTT.

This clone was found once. This chain's CDR3 is CASSFSGGILSGANVLTF. The DNA of the CDR3 is TGTGCCAGCAGTTTTTCCGGGGGAATCCTCTCTGGGGCCAACGTCCTGACTTTC. The rearrangement uses TRBV28 and TRBJ2-6; maybe TRBD2 (6 bases). With 3 bases removed from V and 0 bases from J, the gap between germline ends came to 15 bases. The germline V gene encodes CDR1 MDHEN and CDR2 SYDVKM. The CDR3 consists of 18 residues.

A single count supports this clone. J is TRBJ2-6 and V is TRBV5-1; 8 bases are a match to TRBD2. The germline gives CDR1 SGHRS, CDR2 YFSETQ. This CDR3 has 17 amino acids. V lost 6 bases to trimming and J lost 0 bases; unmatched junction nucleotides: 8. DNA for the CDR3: TGCGCCAGCAACGGGGGGGGAGAGACCTCTGGGGCCAACGTCCTGACTTTC. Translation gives CASNGGGETSGANVLTF.

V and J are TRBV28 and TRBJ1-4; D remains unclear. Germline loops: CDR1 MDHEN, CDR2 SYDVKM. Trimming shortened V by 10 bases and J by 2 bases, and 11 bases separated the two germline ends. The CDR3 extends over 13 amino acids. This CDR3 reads CATNEGTNEKLFF. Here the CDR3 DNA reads TGTGCCACCAACGAGGGTACTAATGAAAAACTGTTTTTT.

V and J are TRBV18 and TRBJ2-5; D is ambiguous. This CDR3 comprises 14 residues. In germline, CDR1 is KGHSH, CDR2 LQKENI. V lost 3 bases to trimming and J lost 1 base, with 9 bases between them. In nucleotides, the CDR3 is TGTGCCAGCTCACCCTACGTATCCCAAGAGACCCAGTACTTC. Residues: CASSPYVSQETQYF.

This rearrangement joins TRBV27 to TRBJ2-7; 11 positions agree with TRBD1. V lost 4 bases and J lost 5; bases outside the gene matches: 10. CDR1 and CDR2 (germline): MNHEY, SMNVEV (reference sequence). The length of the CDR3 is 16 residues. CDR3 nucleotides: TGTGCCAGCAGTTCGGGACAGGGGGTCGAGCGCAACGAGCAGTACTTC. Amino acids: CASSSGQGVERNEQYF.

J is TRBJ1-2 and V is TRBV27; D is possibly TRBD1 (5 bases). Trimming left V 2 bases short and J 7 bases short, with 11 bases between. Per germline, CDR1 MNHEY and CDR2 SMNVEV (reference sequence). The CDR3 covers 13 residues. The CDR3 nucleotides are TGTGCCAGCAGTTTAGGAGGGGATGCTGGCTACACCTTC. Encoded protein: CASSLGGDAGYTF.

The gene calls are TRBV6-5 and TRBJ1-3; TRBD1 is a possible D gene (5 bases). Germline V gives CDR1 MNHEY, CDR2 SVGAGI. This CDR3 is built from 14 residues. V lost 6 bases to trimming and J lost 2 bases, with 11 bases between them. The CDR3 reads CASREGVTGNTIYF. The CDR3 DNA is TGTGCCAGCAGAGAAGGGGTCACTGGAAACACCATATATTTT.